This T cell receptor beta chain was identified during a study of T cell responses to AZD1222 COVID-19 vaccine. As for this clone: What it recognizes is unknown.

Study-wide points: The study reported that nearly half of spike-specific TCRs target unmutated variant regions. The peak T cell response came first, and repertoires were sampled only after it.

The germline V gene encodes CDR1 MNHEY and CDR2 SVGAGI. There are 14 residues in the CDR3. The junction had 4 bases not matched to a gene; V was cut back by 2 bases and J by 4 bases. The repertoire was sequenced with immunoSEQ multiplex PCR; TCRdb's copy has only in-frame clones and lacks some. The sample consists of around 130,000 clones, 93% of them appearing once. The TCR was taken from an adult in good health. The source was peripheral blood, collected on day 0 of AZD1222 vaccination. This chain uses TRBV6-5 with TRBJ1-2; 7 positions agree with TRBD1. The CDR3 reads CASSYARGSYGYTF. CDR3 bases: TGTGCCAGCAGTTACGCCAGGGGGTCCTATGGCTACACCTTC.